This T cell receptor beta chain was captured in a study of T cells in Graves' hyperthyroidism and ophthalmopathy. Graves' hyperthyroidism without ophthalmopathy progression within 18 months was termed stable. The hyperthyroidism was newly diagnosed and had lasted under 2 months; the patients were aged 18 to 65. Authors of the study amplified TCR beta CDR3 regions from RNA transcripts. Primed by the HTBI set, a first-round RT-PCR was run on the TCR CDR3. One entry per CDR3 protein results from TCRdb running MiXCR on the multiplex PCR reads. The sample carries approximately 400,000 distinct CDR3 sequences, 15% to 18% recorded once. The CDR3 contains 13 residues. The V gene lost 6 bases and the J gene lost 5 bases, with 10 bases spanning the gap. CDR1 is MGHRA and CDR2 is YSYEKL in the germline V gene. Study-level results: Blood also showed most of the thyroid clonotypes that were expanded above 0.001. Ophthalmopathy onset followed model prediction by a median about six months.

Worth noting for this clonotype: Antigen: not known.

Sequencing was performed on blood. The chain has TRBV4-1 and TRBJ1-4; D might be TRBD1 (6 bases). This clonotype originated in a woman aged 18-29 years with Graves' hyperthyroidism. CDR3 nucleotides: TGCGCCAGCAGAAACAGGGTGAATGAAAAACTGTTTTTT. Translated: CASRNRVNEKLFF.